Listed here are 2 T cell receptor beta chains from one sample, sequenced in a study of beta chain features in type 1 diabetes. Broader study findings: Shortening of TCRB CDR3s, moderate but significant, appeared in all four CD4+ subsets of Type 1 diabetes patients.

Expressed TCRB transcripts were sequenced, since all the RNA that had been isolated was reverse transcribed. Assay: immunoSEQ multiplex PCR; the TCRdb copy retains only in-frame clones and omits some. Seen here are about 640,000 clones, approximately 13% observed once, and the top ten hold more than 0.1%. The antigens these receptors bind are not known. The sequencing sample was made of naive CD4+ T cells from blood. Receptor source: a man aged 25 to 40 with type 1 diabetes.

This clone turned up a few times. The genes are TRBV5-1 and TRBJ2-7; 8 bases match TRBD1. After removal of 4 bases from V and 3 bases from J, the junction contained 18 bases not matched to a gene. The germline V gene has CDR1 SGHRS and CDR2 YFSETQ. The CDR3 length is 18 residues. The CDR3 sequence is CASSLRRTGNNSRYEQYF. The CDR3 nucleotides are TGCGCCAGCAGCCTACGCCGGACAGGGAATAATTCACGCTACGAGCAGTACTTC. Full variable domain (remainder filled in from reference TRBV5-1 and TRBJ2-7): KAGVTQTPRYLIKTRGQQVTLSCSPISGHRSVSWYQQTPGQGLQFLFEYFSETQRNKGNFPGRFSGRQFSNSRSEMNVSTLELGDSALYLCASSLRRTGNNSRYEQYFGPGTRLTVT.

A few counts support this clone. This CDR3 reads CASSLDRDKTQYF. The CDR3 DNA reads as TGTGCCAGCAGTTTGGACAGGGACAAGACCCAGTACTTC. The genes are TRBV6-6 and TRBJ2-5; 8 bases align to TRBD1. Trimming took 4 bases from V and 6 from J; bases not matched to a gene: 4. Germline V gives CDR1 MNHNY, CDR2 SVGAGI (reference sequence). The CDR3 length is 13 residues.